This T cell receptor beta chain was recovered during a study of beta chain features in type 1 diabetes. Note on this clone: The antigen remains unidentified.

The study reverse transcribed the entire isolated RNA, so it sequenced expressed TCRB transcripts. Sequencing was performed with immunoSEQ multiplex PCR; in TCRdb, only in-frame clones are kept and a portion is missing. The sample yields 600,000 to 700,000 clones, around an eighth seen once. Germline CDR1 SGHKS, CDR2 YYEKEE (reference sequence). CDR3 length equals 14 residues. Trimming took 2 bases from V and 9 from J; bases not matched to a gene: 11. The study, taken as a whole, reports: A cDNA-based sequencing approach could over-represent cells with high TCR expression. Type 1 diabetes patients had TCRB CDR3s that were shorter (moderately but significantly so) in all four CD4+ subsets.

V gene TRBV5-5 combines with J gene TRBJ2-7, with 7 bases fitting TRBD1. The TCR originated in a man aged 30 to 39 with type 1 diabetes. Sequencing was done on a sample of naive CD4+ T cells from blood. The CDR3 DNA follows: TGTGCCAGCAGCTTCTCTGACAGGGCGGATCGGCAGTACTTC. As protein: CASSFSDRADRQYF.